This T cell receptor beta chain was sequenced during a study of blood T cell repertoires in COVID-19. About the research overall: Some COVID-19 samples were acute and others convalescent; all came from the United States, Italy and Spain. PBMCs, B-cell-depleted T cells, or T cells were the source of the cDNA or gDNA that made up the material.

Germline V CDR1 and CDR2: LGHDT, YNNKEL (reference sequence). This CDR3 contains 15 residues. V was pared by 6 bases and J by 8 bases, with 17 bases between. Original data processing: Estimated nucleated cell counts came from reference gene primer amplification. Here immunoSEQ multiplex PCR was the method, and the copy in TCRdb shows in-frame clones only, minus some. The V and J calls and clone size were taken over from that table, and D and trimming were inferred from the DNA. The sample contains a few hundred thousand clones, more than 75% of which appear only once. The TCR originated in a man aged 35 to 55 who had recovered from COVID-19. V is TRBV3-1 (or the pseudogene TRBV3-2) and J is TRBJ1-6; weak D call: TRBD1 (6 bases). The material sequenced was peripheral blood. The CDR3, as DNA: TGTGCCAGCAGACCCCGGGGGGCTATGGATTCACCCCTCCACTTT. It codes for CASRPRGAMDSPLHF.